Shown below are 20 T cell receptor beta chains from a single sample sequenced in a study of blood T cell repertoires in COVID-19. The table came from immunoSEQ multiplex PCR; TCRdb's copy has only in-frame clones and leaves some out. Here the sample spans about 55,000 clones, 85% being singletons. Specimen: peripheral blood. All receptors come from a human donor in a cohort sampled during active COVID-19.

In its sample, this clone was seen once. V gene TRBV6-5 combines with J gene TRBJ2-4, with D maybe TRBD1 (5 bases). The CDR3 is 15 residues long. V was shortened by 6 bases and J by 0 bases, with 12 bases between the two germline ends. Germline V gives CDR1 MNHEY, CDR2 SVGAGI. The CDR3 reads CASRQGLLAKNIQYF. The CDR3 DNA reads TGTGCCAGCAGGCAGGGATTACTAGCCAAAAACATTCAGTACTTC.

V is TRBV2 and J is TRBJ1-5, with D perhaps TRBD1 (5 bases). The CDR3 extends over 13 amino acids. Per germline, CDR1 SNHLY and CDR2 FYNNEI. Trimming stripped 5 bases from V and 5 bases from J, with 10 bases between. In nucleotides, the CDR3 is TGTGCCAGCAGTCGCGGGGACGATCAGCCCCAGCATTTT. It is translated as CASSRGDDQPQHF.

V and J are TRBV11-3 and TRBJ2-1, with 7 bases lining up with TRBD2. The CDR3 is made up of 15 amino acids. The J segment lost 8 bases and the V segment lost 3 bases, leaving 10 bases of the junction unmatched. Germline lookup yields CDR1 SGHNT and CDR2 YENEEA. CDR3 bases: TGTGCCAGCAGCTTCGGCGGGAGAGAGATCGATGAGCAGTTCTTC. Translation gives CASSFGGREIDEQFF.

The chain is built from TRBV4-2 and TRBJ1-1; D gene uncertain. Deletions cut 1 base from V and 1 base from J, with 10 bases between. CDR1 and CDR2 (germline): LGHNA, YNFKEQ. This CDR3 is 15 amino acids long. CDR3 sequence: CASSQGAIGNTEAFF. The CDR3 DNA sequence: TGTGCCAGCAGCCAAGGGGCTATCGGGAACACTGAAGCTTTCTTT.

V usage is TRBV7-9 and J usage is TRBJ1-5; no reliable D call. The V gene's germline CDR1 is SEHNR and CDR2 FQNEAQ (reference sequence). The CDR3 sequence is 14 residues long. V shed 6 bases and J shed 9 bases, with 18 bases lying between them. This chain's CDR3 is CASSETAGSGPQHF. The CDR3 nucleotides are TGTGCCAGCAGTGAAACTGCGGGGTCTGGGCCCCAGCATTTT.

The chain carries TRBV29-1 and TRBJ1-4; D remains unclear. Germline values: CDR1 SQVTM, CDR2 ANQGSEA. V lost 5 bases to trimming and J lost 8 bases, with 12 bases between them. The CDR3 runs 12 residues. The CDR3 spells CSVFVPEEKLFF. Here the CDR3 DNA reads TGCAGCGTTTTCGTCCCCGAGGAAAAACTGTTTTTT.

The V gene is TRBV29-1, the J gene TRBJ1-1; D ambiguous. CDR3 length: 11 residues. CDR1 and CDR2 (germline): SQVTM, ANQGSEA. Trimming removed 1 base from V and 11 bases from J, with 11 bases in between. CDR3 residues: CSVEGGAGAFF. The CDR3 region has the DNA TGCAGCGTTGAAGGCGGCGCGGGGGCTTTCTTT.

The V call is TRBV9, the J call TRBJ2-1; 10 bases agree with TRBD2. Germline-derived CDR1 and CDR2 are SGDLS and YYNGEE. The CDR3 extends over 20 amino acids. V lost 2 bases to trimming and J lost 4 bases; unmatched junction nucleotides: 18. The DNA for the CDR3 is TGTGCCAGCAGCGTCACCCCTTCCCCAATTAGCGGGAGGTATTACAATGAGCAGTTCTTC. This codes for CASSVTPSPISGRYYNEQFF.

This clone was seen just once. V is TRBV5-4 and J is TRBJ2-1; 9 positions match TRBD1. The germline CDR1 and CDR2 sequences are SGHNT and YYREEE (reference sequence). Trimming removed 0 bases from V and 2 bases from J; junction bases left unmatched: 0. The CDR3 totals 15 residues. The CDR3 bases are TGTGCCAGCAGCTTGGGGACAGGGGCCTACAATGAGCAGTTCTTC. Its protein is CASSLGTGAYNEQFF. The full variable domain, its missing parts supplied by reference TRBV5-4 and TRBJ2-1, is ETGVTQSPTHLIKTRGQQVTLRCSSQSGHNTVSWYQQALGQGPQFIFQYYREEENGRGNFPPRFSGLQFPNYSSELNVNALELDDSALYLCASSLGTGAYNEQFFGPGTRLTVL.

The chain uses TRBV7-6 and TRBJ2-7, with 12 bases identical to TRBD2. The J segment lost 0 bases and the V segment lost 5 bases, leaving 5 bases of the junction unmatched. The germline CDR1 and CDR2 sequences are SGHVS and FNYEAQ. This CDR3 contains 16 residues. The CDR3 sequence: CASSPRLAGASYEQYF. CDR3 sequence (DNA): TGTGCCAGCAGCCCCCGACTAGCGGGGGCCTCCTACGAGCAGTACTTC.

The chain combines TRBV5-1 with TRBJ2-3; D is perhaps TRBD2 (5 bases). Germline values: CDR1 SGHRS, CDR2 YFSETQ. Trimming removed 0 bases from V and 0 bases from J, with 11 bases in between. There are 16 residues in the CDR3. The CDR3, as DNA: TGCGCCAGCAGCTTGGGAGGCGGGTCTAGCACAGATACGCAGTATTTT. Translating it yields CASSLGGGSSTDTQYF. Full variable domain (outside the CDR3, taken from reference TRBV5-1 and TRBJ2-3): KAGVTQTPRYLIKTRGQQVTLSCSPISGHRSVSWYQQTPGQGLQFLFEYFSETQRNKGNFPGRFSGRQFSNSRSEMNVSTLELGDSALYLCASSLGGGSSTDTQYFGPGTRLTVL.

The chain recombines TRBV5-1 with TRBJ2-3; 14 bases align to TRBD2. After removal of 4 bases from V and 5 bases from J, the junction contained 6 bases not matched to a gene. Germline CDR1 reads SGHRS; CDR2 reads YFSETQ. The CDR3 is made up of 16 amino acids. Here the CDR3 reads CASSLTSGRDIDTQYF. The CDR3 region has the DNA TGCGCCAGCAGCCTGACTAGCGGGAGGGATATAGATACGCAGTATTTT.

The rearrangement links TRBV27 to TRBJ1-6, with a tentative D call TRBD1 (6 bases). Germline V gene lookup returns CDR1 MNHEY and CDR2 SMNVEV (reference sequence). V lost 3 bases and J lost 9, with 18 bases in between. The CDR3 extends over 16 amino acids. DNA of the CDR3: TGTGCCAGCAGTTTTCACGACAGGCCACTTCCTTCACCCCTCCACTTT. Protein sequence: CASSFHDRPLPSPLHF.

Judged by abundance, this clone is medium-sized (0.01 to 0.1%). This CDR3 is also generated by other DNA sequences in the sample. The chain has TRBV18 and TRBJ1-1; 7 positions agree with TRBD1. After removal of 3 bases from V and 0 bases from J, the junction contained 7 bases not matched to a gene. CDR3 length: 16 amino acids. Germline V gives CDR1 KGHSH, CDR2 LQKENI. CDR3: CASSPITGTVNTEAFF. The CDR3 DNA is TGTGCCAGCTCACCGATTACCGGGACAGTGAACACTGAAGCTTTCTTT.

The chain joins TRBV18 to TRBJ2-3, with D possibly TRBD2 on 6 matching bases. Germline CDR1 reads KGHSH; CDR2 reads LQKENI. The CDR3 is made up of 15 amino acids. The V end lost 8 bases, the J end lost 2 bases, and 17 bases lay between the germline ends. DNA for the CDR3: TGTGCCAGCGCCATTGGGGGGTCGAACACAGATACGCAGTATTTT. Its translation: CASAIGGSNTDTQYF.

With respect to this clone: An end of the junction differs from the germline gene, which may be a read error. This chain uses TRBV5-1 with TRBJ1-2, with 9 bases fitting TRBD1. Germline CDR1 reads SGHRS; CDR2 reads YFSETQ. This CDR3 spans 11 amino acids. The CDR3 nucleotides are TGCGCCAGCAGCCTGGACAGGGGCCTCTCCTTC. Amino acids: CASSLDRGLSF.

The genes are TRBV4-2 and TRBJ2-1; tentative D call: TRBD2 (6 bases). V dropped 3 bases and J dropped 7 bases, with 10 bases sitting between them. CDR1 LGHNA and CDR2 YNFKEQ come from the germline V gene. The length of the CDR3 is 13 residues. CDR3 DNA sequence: TGTGCCAGCAGCCAGGTTCTAGCGAATGAGCAGTTCTTC. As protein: CASSQVLANEQFF.

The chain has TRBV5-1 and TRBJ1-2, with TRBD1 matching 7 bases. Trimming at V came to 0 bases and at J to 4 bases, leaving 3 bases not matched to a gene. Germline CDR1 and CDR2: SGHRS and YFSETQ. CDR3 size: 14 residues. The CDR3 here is CASSLEQGGYGYTF. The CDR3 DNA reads TGCGCCAGCAGCTTGGAGCAGGGGGGCTATGGCTACACCTTC. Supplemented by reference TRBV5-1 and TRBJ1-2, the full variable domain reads KAGVTQTPRYLIKTRGQQVTLSCSPISGHRSVSWYQQTPGQGLQFLFEYFSETQRNKGNFPGRFSGRQFSNSRSEMNVSTLELGDSALYLCASSLEQGGYGYTFGSGTRLTVV.

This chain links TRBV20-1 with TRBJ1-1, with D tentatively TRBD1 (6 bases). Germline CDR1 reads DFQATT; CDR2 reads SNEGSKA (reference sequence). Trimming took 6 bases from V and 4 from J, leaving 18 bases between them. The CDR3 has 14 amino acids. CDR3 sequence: CSASNRAGGTEAFF. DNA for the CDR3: TGCAGTGCCAGTAACAGGGCTGGAGGCACTGAAGCTTTCTTT.

The CDR3 protein is CASSQQGLGGANVLTF. CDR3 sequence (DNA): TGTGCCAGCAGCCAACAGGGGCTAGGGGGGGCCAACGTCCTGACTTTC. The chain recombines TRBV2 with TRBJ2-6; 7 bases map to TRBD1. The V segment lost 6 bases and the J segment 4 bases; nucleotides outside the gene matches: 9. CDR3 length: 16 residues. Germline V gives CDR1 SNHLY, CDR2 FYNNEI. The full variable domain, with the rest looked up from reference TRBV2 and TRBJ2-6, is EPEVTQTPSHQVTQMGQEVILRCVPISNHLYFYWYRQILGQKVEFLVSFYNNEISEKSEIFDDQFSVERPDGSNFTLKIRSTKLEDSAMYFCASSQQGLGGANVLTFGAGSRLTVL.